At least ten counts were recorded for the clone carrying this T cell receptor beta chain. What it binds is not known. The V end was cut by 0 bases, the J end by 4 bases, with 6 bases between. CDR1 is MGHRA, CDR2 YSYEKL, per germline. CDR3 size: 13 residues. The data were obtained in a study of T cells in Graves' hyperthyroidism and ophthalmopathy. Points from the study as a whole: A 13 V-J model separated ophthalmopathy from stable hyperthyroidism.

From RNA transcripts, TCR beta CDR3 regions were amplified. During a first-round RT-PCR of the TCR CDR3, the HTBI primer set was used. Each CDR3 protein gets one entry after TCRdb re-called the multiplex PCR reads with MiXCR. The data contain 550,000 to 700,000 distinct CDR3 sequences, roughly 46% of them singletons. This chain links TRBV4-1 with TRBJ1-2; unclear D gene. The sample was peripheral blood or thyroid tissue (not recorded which). This TCR was sampled from an adult woman with Graves' disease, either hyperthyroidism or ophthalmopathy (not recorded which). The CDR3 region has the DNA TGCGCCAGCAGCCAAGAGGGGTCCTATGGCTACACCTTC. It translates to CASSQEGSYGYTF.